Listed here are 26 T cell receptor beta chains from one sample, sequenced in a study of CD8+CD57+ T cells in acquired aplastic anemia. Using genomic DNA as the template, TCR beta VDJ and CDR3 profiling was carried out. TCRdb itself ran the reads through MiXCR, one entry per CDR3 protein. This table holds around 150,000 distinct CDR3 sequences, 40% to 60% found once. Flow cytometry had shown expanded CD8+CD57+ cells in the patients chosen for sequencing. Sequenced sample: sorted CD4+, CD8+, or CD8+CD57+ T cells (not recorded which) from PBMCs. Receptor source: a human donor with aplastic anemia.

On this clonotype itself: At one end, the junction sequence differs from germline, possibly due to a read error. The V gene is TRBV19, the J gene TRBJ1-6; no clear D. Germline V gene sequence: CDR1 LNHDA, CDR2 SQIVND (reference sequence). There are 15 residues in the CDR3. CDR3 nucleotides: TGTGCCAGTAGCGATCGGCGCTCCTATAATTCACCCTTCCACTTT. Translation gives CASSDRRSYNSPFHF.

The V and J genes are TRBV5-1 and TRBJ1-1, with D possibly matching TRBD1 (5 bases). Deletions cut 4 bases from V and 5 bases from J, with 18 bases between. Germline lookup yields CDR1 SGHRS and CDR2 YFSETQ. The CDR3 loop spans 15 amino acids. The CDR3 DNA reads TGCGCCAGCAGCCAGGACCTCGCAGGGCGAACTGAAGCTTTCTTT. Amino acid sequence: CASSQDLAGRTEAFF.

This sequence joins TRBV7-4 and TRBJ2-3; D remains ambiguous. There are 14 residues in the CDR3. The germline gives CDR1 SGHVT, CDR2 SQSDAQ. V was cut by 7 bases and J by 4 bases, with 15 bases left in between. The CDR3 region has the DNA TGTGCCAGCACCTTCGAGACTGGGGCAGATACGCAGTATTTT. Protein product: CASTFETGADTQYF. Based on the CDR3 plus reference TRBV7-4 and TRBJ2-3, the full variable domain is GAGVSQSPRYKVAKRGRDVALRCDSISGHVTLYWYRQTLGQGSEVLTYSQSDAQRDKSGRPSGRFSAERPERSVSTLKIQRTEQGDSAVYLCASTFETGADTQYFGPGTRLTVL.

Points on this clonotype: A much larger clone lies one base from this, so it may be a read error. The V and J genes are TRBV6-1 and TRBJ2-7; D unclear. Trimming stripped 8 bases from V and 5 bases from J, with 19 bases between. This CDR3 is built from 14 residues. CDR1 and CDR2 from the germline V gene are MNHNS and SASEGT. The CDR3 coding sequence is TGTGCCAGCGCCGATCCTTATAGTCCCCACGAGCAGTACTTC. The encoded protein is CASADPYSPHEQYF.

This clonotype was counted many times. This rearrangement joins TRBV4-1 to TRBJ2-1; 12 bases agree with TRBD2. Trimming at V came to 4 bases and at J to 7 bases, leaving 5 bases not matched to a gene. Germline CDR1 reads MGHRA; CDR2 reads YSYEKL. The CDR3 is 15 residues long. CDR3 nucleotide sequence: TGCGCCAGCAGCCTGACTAGCGGGAGAACGAATGAGCAGTTCTTC. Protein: CASSLTSGRTNEQFF.

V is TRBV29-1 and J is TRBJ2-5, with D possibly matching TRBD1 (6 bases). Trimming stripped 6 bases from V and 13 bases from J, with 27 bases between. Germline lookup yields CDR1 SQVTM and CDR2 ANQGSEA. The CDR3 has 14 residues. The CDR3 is CSVLDSFSYNERYF. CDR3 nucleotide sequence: TGCAGCGTGCTGGACAGTTTCTCCTACAATGAGCGGTACTTC. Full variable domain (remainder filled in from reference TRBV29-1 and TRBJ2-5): SAVISQKPSRDICQRGTSLTIQCQVDSQVTMMFWYRQQPGQSLTLIATANQGSEATYESGFVIDKFPISRPNLTFSTLTVSNMSPEDSSIYLCSVLDSFSYNERYFGPGTRLLVL.

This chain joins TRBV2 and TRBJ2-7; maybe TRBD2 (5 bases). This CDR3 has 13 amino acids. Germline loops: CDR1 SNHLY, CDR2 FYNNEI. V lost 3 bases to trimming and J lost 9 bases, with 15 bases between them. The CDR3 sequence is CASSDAGVGGQYF. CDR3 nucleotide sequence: TGTGCCAGCAGTGATGCCGGGGTAGGAGGGCAGTACTTC.

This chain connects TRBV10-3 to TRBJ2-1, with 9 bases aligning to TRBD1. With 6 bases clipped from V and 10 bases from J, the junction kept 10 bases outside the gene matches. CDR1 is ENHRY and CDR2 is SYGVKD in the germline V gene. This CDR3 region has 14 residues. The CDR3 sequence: CAIRTTGGNYEQFF. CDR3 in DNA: TGTGCCATCAGAACTACAGGGGGCAACTACGAGCAGTTCTTC.

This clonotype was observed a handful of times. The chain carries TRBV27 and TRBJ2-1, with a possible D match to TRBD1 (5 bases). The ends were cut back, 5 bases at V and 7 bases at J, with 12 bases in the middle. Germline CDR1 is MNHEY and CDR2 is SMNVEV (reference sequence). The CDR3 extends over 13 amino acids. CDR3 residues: CASSPSRVNEQFF. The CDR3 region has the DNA TGTGCCAGCAGTCCCAGCAGGGTTAATGAGCAGTTCTTC.

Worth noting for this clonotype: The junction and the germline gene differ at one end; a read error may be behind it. In DNA, the CDR3 is TGTGCTAGTGGTTGGGACAGGGTGGACTTC. Translation: CASGWDRVDF. This rearrangement joins TRBV12-5 to TRBJ2-7, with 9 bases lining up with TRBD1. CDR1 and CDR2 from the germline V gene are LGHNT and FRNRAP. The CDR3 extends over 10 amino acids.

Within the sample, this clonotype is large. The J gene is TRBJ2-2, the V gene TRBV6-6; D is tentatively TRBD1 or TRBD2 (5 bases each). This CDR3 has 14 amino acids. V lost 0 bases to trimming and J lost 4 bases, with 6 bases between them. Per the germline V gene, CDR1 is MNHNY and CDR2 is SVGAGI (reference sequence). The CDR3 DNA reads TGTGCCAGCAGTTACTCAGGGACCACCGGGGAGCTGTTTTTT. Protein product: CASSYSGTTGELFF.

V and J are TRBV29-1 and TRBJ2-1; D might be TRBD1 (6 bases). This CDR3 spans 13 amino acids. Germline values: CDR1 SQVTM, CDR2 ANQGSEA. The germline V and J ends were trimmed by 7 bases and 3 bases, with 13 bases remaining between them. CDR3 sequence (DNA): TGCAGCGCCCGGACAGCAGTCTACAATGAGCAGTTCTTC. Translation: CSARTAVYNEQFF.

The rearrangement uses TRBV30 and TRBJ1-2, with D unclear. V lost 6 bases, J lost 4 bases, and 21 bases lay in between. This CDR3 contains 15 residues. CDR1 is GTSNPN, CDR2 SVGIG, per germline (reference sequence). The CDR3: CACRDMGETSYGYTF. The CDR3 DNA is TGTGCCTGCAGAGATATGGGAGAAACCTCCTATGGCTACACCTTC.

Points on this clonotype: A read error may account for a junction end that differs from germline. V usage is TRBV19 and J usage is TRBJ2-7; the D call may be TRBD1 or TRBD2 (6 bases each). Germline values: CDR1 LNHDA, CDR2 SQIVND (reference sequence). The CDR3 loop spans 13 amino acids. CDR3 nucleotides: TGTGCCGCCGAGGGGGGCCGCTCCCACGAGCAGTACTTC. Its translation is CAAEGGRSHEQYF.

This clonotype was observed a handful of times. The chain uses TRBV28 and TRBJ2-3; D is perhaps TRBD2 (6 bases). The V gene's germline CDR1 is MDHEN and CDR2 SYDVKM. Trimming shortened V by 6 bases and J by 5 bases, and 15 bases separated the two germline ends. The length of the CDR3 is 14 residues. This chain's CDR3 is CASRRRDVLDTQYF. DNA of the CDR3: TGTGCCAGCAGGCGGCGGGACGTTCTAGATACGCAGTATTTT.

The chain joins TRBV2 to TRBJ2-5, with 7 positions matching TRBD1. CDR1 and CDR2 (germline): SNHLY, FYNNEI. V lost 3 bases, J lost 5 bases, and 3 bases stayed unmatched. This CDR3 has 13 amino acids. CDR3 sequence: CASSDLQGETQYF. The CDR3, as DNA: TGTGCCAGCAGTGACTTACAGGGGGAGACCCAGTACTTC. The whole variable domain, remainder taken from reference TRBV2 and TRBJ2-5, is EPEVTQTPSHQVTQMGQEVILRCVPISNHLYFYWYRQILGQKVEFLVSFYNNEISEKSEIFDDQFSVERPDGSNFTLKIRSTKLEDSAMYFCASSDLQGETQYFGPGTRLLVL.

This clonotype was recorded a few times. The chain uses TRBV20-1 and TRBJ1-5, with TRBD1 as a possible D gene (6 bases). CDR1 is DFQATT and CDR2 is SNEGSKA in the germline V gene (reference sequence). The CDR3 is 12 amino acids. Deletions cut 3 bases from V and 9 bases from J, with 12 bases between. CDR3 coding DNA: TGCAGTGCTAGTGGGGGCGAATCGCCCCAGCATTTT. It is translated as CSASGGESPQHF.

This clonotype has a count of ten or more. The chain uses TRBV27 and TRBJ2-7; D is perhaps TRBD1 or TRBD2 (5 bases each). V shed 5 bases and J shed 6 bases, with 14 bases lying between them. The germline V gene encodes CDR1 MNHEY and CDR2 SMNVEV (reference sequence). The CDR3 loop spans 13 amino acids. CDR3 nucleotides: TGTGCCAGCAGTCCTAGGGGTGCGGGCGAGCAGTACTTC. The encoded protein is CASSPRGAGEQYF.

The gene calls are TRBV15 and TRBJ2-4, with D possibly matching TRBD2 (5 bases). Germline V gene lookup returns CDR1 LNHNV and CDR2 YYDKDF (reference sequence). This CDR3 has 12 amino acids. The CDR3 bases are TGTGCACTTCAGGCAGAGGGAAACATTCAGTACTTC. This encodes CALQAEGNIQYF.

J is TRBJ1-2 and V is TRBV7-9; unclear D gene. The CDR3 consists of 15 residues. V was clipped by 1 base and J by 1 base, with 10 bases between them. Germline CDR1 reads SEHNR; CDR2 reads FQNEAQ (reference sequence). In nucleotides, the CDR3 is TGTGCCAGCAGCTTAGGTGCTCAGTTTAACTATGGCTACACCTTC. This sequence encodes CASSLGAQFNYGYTF.

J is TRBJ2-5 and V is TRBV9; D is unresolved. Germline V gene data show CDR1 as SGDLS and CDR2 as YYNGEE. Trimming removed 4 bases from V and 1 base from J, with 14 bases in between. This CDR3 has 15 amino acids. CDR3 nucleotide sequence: TGTGCCAGCAGCCCAAAAGGGAATATCCAAGAGACCCAGTACTTC. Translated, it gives CASSPKGNIQETQYF.

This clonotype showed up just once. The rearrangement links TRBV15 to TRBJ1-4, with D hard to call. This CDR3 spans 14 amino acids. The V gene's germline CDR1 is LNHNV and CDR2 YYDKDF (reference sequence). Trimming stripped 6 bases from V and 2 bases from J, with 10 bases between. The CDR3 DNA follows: TGTGCCACCAGAGCCGGGTCCACTAATGAAAAACTGTTTTTT. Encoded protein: CATRAGSTNEKLFF.

CDR3 sequence reads: CASSLGLSGNTIYF. DNA for the CDR3: TGTGCCAGTAGTCTCGGCCTCTCTGGAAACACCATATATTTT. The chain combines TRBV19 with TRBJ1-3; D ambiguous. Germline lookup yields CDR1 LNHDA and CDR2 SQIVND (reference sequence). V was trimmed by 5 bases and J by 0 bases, leaving 8 bases between them. CDR3 length: 14 amino acids.

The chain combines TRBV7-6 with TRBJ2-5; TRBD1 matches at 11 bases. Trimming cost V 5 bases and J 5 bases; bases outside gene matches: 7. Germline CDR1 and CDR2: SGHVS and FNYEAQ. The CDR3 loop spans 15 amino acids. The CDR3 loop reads CASSRDRGKVETQYF. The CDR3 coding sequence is TGTGCCAGCAGCAGGGACAGGGGGAAGGTCGAGACCCAGTACTTC.

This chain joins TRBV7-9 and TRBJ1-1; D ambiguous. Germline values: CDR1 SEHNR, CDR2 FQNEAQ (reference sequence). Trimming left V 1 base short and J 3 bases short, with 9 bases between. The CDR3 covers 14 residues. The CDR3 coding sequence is TGTGCCAGCAGCTTAGGCAGTGGGGACACTGAAGCTTTCTTT. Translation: CASSLGSGDTEAFF.

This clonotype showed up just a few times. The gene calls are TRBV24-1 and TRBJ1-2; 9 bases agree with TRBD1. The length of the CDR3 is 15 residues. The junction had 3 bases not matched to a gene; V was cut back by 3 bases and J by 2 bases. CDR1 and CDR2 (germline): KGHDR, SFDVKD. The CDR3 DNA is TGTGCCACCAGTGATCCTGACAGGGGGAACTATGGCTACACCTTC. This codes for CATSDPDRGNYGYTF.